These T cell receptor beta chains were read from a single sample in a study of blood T cell repertoires in COVID-19. Method: immunoSEQ multiplex PCR; TCRdb's copy keeps in-frame clones and lacks some. The repertoire holds about 140,000 clones, with around 84% as singletons. The sample taken for sequencing was peripheral blood. These receptor sequences come from a woman aged 55-69 years with acute or convalescent COVID-19. Both conserved end residues are part of each CDR3. Fields, in order: J gene, D gene, clone size, V gene, CDR3 protein, CDR3 DNA. The D gene is left open where the match is weak. Some rows mark clone size as missing; the rest say once, few, many or name a class of expanded clone.

j_gene: TRBJ1-6
d_gene: NA
abundance: NA
v_gene: TRBV30
CDR3aa: CAWSVGGAYNSPLHF
CDR3nt: TGTGCCTGGAGTGTTGGCGGAGCCTATAATTCACCCCTCCACTTT

j_gene: TRBJ2-7
d_gene: TRBD1
abundance: NA
v_gene: TRBV30
CDR3aa: CAWSGRGQGSSYEQYF
CDR3nt: TGTGCCTGGAGTGGGAGAGGACAGGGAAGCTCCTACGAGCAGTACTTC

j_gene: TRBJ2-2
d_gene: NA
abundance: NA
v_gene: TRBV19
CDR3aa: CASSIGRSGASATGELFF
CDR3nt: TGTGCCAGTAGTATTGGTAGGAGTGGGGCCAGCGCGACCGGGGAGCTGTTTTTT

j_gene: TRBJ1-1
d_gene: NA
abundance: few
v_gene: TRBV3-1/TRBV3-2
CDR3aa: CASSQETRVGTEAFF
CDR3nt: TGTGCCAGCAGCCAAGAAACCAGGGTCGGCACTGAAGCTTTCTTT

j_gene: TRBJ1-3
d_gene: TRBD1
abundance: NA
v_gene: TRBV5-4
CDR3aa: CASSLEATGATIYF
CDR3nt: TGTGCCAGCAGCTTGGAGGCGACAGGGGCCACCATATATTTT

j_gene: TRBJ2-7
d_gene: NA
abundance: NA
v_gene: TRBV11-2
CDR3aa: CASSSFKSGRFSYEQYF
CDR3nt: TGTGCCAGCAGCTCCTTTAAAAGCGGGCGCTTCTCCTACGAGCAGTACTTC

j_gene: TRBJ1-6
d_gene: NA
abundance: NA
v_gene: TRBV27
CDR3aa: CASSFRQSGSPLHF
CDR3nt: TGTGCCAGCAGTTTTCGACAGTCGGGTTCACCCCTCCACTTT

j_gene: TRBJ2-7
d_gene: TRBD2
abundance: NA
v_gene: TRBV7-2
CDR3aa: CASSLLADYEQYF
CDR3nt: TGTGCCAGCAGCTTACTAGCGGACTACGAGCAGTACTTC

j_gene: TRBJ1-2
d_gene: NA
abundance: NA
v_gene: TRBV18
CDR3aa: CASSLDSNYGYTF
CDR3nt: TGTGCCAGCTCACTGGACAGTAACTATGGCTACACCTTC

j_gene: TRBJ2-4
d_gene: NA
abundance: NA
v_gene: TRBV27
CDR3aa: CASSFRGHIAKNIQYF
CDR3nt: TGTGCCAGCAGTTTTAGGGGACACATAGCCAAAAACATTCAGTACTTC

j_gene: TRBJ2-7
d_gene: TRBD1
abundance: once
v_gene: TRBV29-1
CDR3aa: CSVRQGNYEQYF
CDR3nt: TGCAGCGTGAGACAGGGAAACTACGAGCAGTACTTC

j_gene: TRBJ1-1
d_gene: TRBD1
abundance: NA
v_gene: TRBV29-1
CDR3aa: CSVAGHRDSKMNTEAFF
CDR3nt: TGCAGCGTTGCGGGACACCGGGACAGCAAAATGAACACTGAAGCTTTCTTT

j_gene: TRBJ1-1
d_gene: NA
abundance: NA
v_gene: TRBV18
CDR3aa: CASSQKIDSPAGAFF
CDR3nt: TGTGCCAGCTCCCAGAAGATCGACTCCCCGGCGGGAGCTTTCTTT

j_gene: TRBJ2-1
d_gene: NA
abundance: few
v_gene: TRBV5-4
CDR3aa: CASSQDRYNEQFF
CDR3nt: TGTGCCAGCAGCCAAGACAGATACAATGAGCAGTTCTTC

j_gene: TRBJ2-5
d_gene: TRBD2
abundance: NA
v_gene: TRBV5-1
CDR3aa: CASSAGGVQETQYF
CDR3nt: TGCGCCAGCAGCGCGGGGGGGGTCCAAGAGACCCAGTACTTC

j_gene: TRBJ2-4
d_gene: TRBD1
abundance: NA
v_gene: TRBV11-3
CDR3aa: CASSYQGAPDIQYF
CDR3nt: TGTGCCAGCAGCTATCAGGGGGCGCCGGACATTCAGTACTTC

j_gene: TRBJ2-3
d_gene: TRBD2
abundance: NA
v_gene: TRBV7-8
CDR3aa: CASSPRDYTDTQYF
CDR3nt: TGTGCCAGCAGCCCGCGGGACTACACAGATACGCAGTATTTT

j_gene: TRBJ1-2
d_gene: TRBD1
abundance: NA
v_gene: TRBV5-1
CDR3aa: CASSLAWTGGGGYTF
CDR3nt: TGCGCCAGCAGCTTGGCCTGGACAGGGGGCGGGGGCTACACCTTC

j_gene: TRBJ1-3
d_gene: NA
abundance: once
v_gene: TRBV7-9
CDR3aa: CASSFLEGIGNTIYF
CDR3nt: TGTGCCAGCAGCTTTTTGGAGGGAATTGGAAACACCATATATTTT

j_gene: TRBJ1-1
d_gene: NA
abundance: NA
v_gene: TRBV6-4
CDR3aa: CASRGTGNAEAFF
CDR3nt: TGTGCCAGCCGAGGAACAGGGAATGCTGAAGCTTTCTTT

j_gene: TRBJ2-5
d_gene: TRBD2
abundance: NA
v_gene: TRBV4-2
CDR3aa: CASSPSGMGETQYF
CDR3nt: TGTGCCAGCAGCCCAAGCGGGATGGGAGAGACCCAGTACTTC

j_gene: TRBJ2-6
d_gene: NA
abundance: NA
v_gene: TRBV3-1/TRBV3-2
CDR3aa: CASSPGGANVLTF
CDR3nt: TGTGCCAGCAGTCCAGGGGGGGCCAACGTCCTGACTTTC

j_gene: TRBJ2-3
d_gene: TRBD2
abundance: NA
v_gene: TRBV4-1
CDR3aa: CASSRLAFSTDTQYF
CDR3nt: TGCGCCAGCAGCAGACTAGCTTTTAGCACAGATACGCAGTATTTT

j_gene: TRBJ2-7
d_gene: TRBD1
abundance: few
v_gene: TRBV27
CDR3aa: CASSFDRGLEQYF
CDR3nt: TGTGCCAGCAGTTTTGACAGGGGGCTCGAGCAGTACTTC

j_gene: TRBJ2-1
d_gene: TRBD1
abundance: NA
v_gene: TRBV7-9
CDR3aa: CASSVRGYNEQFF
CDR3nt: TGTGCCAGCAGCGTCAGGGGGTACAATGAGCAGTTCTTC

j_gene: TRBJ2-5
d_gene: TRBD1
abundance: NA
v_gene: TRBV19
CDR3aa: CASSERTGGRETQYF
CDR3nt: TGTGCCAGTAGTGAGAGGACAGGGGGCAGGGAGACCCAGTACTTC

j_gene: TRBJ1-4
d_gene: TRBD1
abundance: NA
v_gene: TRBV11-2
CDR3aa: CASSSGTVRANEKLFF
CDR3nt: TGTGCCAGCAGCAGTGGGACAGTCCGCGCGAATGAAAAACTGTTTTTT

j_gene: TRBJ1-5
d_gene: NA
abundance: NA
v_gene: TRBV6-2/TRBV6-3
CDR3aa: CASSYGQGQPQHF
CDR3nt: TGTGCCAGCAGTTACGGGCAGGGGCAGCCCCAGCATTTT

j_gene: TRBJ1-4
d_gene: NA
abundance: NA
v_gene: TRBV7-2
CDR3aa: CASSLVRGTRIEKLFF
CDR3nt: TGTGCCAGCAGCTTAGTGAGGGGGACCCGAATAGAAAAACTGTTTTTT

j_gene: TRBJ1-1
d_gene: TRBD1
abundance: NA
v_gene: TRBV6-5
CDR3aa: CASRLTGQVDEAFF
CDR3nt: TGTGCCAGCAGGTTGACAGGGCAAGTCGATGAAGCTTTCTTT

j_gene: TRBJ1-6
d_gene: TRBD1
abundance: NA
v_gene: TRBV11-2
CDR3aa: CASRGTTGGYYNSPLHF
CDR3nt: TGTGCCAGCAGAGGAACCACAGGGGGCTACTATAATTCACCCCTCCACTTT

j_gene: TRBJ2-1
d_gene: NA
abundance: NA
v_gene: TRBV3-1/TRBV3-2
CDR3aa: CASSQQPTGNEQFF
CDR3nt: TGTGCCAGCAGCCAACAACCTACCGGGAACGAGCAGTTCTTC

j_gene: TRBJ1-1
d_gene: NA
abundance: NA
v_gene: TRBV29-1
CDR3aa: CSVGTGTSNLEAFF
CDR3nt: TGCAGCGTTGGGACCGGGACATCGAACCTAGAAGCTTTCTTT

j_gene: TRBJ1-1
d_gene: NA
abundance: few
v_gene: TRBV3-1/TRBV3-2
CDR3aa: CASSQIGREGTEAFF
CDR3nt: TGTGCCAGCAGCCAAATAGGGAGGGAGGGCACTGAAGCTTTCTTT

j_gene: TRBJ2-3
d_gene: NA
abundance: NA
v_gene: TRBV25-1
CDR3aa: CASTLSGSTDTQYF
CDR3nt: TGTGCCAGCACCCTTAGCGGCTCCACAGATACGCAGTATTTT

j_gene: TRBJ1-1
d_gene: NA
abundance: NA
v_gene: TRBV28
CDR3aa: CASSFGGRNTEAFF
CDR3nt: TGTGCCAGCAGTTTCGGGGGGAGGAACACTGAAGCTTTCTTT

j_gene: TRBJ1-1
d_gene: TRBD1
abundance: NA
v_gene: TRBV6-2/TRBV6-3
CDR3aa: CASSRGGHTEAFF
CDR3nt: TGTGCCAGCAGCCGAGGGGGCCACACTGAAGCTTTCTTT

j_gene: TRBJ1-1
d_gene: NA
abundance: NA
v_gene: TRBV5-5
CDR3aa: CASTLGVTVLDTEAFF
CDR3nt: TGTGCCAGCACCTTGGGCGTTACAGTCCTCGACACTGAAGCTTTCTTT

j_gene: TRBJ1-2
d_gene: TRBD1
abundance: once
v_gene: TRBV2
CDR3aa: CASSTGGYGYTF
CDR3nt: TGTGCCAGCAGCACAGGGGGCTATGGCTACACCTTC

j_gene: TRBJ2-7
d_gene: NA
abundance: NA
v_gene: TRBV18
CDR3aa: CASSPGYEQYF
CDR3nt: TGTGCCAGCTCACCCGGGTACGAGCAGTACTTC

j_gene: TRBJ2-3
d_gene: NA
abundance: NA
v_gene: TRBV3-1/TRBV3-2
CDR3aa: CASSQGGHSDQYF
CDR3nt: TGTGCCAGCAGCCAAGGGGGGCACAGCGACCAGTATTTT

j_gene: TRBJ2-2
d_gene: TRBD2
abundance: NA
v_gene: TRBV5-1
CDR3aa: CASNRGTSGGSKAGELFF
CDR3nt: TGCGCCAGCAACCGCGGGACTAGCGGGGGGTCAAAGGCCGGGGAGCTGTTTTTT

j_gene: TRBJ1-6
d_gene: NA
abundance: NA
v_gene: TRBV25-1
CDR3aa: CASSESHRSESPLHF
CDR3nt: TGTGCCAGCAGTGAAAGTCACCGATCGGAGTCACCCCTCCACTTT

j_gene: TRBJ2-1
d_gene: TRBD1
abundance: NA
v_gene: TRBV6-5
CDR3aa: CASSRDRSSYNEQFF
CDR3nt: TGTGCCAGCAGTAGGGACAGGAGCTCCTACAATGAGCAGTTCTTC

j_gene: TRBJ1-2
d_gene: TRBD1
abundance: NA
v_gene: TRBV30
CDR3aa: CAWTLTRGFGYTF
CDR3nt: TGTGCCTGGACCCTCACCAGGGGGTTTGGCTACACCTTC

j_gene: TRBJ2-1
d_gene: NA
abundance: NA
v_gene: TRBV11-2
CDR3aa: CASSLMPGVLLF
CDR3nt: TGTGCCAGCAGCTTAATGCCGGGGGTGTTGCTCTTC

j_gene: TRBJ1-1
d_gene: NA
abundance: NA
v_gene: TRBV6-2/TRBV6-3
CDR3aa: CASSIPGHITEAFF
CDR3nt: TGTGCCAGCAGCATACCGGGACATATAACTGAAGCTTTCTTT

j_gene: TRBJ2-2
d_gene: NA
abundance: many
v_gene: TRBV5-1
CDR3aa: CASSLDLGLNTGELFF
CDR3nt: TGCGCCAGCAGCTTGGATCTGGGGCTCAACACCGGGGAGCTGTTTTTT

j_gene: TRBJ1-1
d_gene: NA
abundance: NA
v_gene: TRBV10-2
CDR3aa: CASRQGETTEAFF
CDR3nt: TGCGCCAGCAGGCAGGGTGAGACCACTGAAGCTTTCTTT

j_gene: TRBJ2-2
d_gene: TRBD1
abundance: NA
v_gene: TRBV5-5
CDR3aa: CASSWGTGKNTGELFF
CDR3nt: TGTGCCAGCAGCTGGGGGACAGGGAAAAACACCGGGGAGCTGTTTTTT

j_gene: TRBJ2-1
d_gene: NA
abundance: NA
v_gene: TRBV28
CDR3aa: CASSFGRTYNEQFF
CDR3nt: TGTGCCAGCAGTTTCGGCAGGACCTACAATGAGCAGTTCTTC

j_gene: TRBJ2-6
d_gene: NA
abundance: few
v_gene: TRBV10-2
CDR3aa: CASSESELSGANVLTF
CDR3nt: TGCGCCAGCAGTGAGTCGGAGCTTTCTGGGGCCAACGTCCTGACTTTC

j_gene: TRBJ1-6
d_gene: TRBD1
abundance: once
v_gene: TRBV9
CDR3aa: CASSAGQGSSPLHF
CDR3nt: TGTGCCAGCAGCGCCGGACAGGGGAGTTCACCCCTCCACTTT

j_gene: TRBJ1-2
d_gene: TRBD1
abundance: NA
v_gene: TRBV5-8
CDR3aa: CASSLVGGYYGYTF
CDR3nt: TGTGCCAGCAGCTTGGTAGGGGGCTACTATGGCTACACCTTC

j_gene: TRBJ2-7
d_gene: NA
abundance: NA
v_gene: TRBV19
CDR3aa: CASGGLVAYEQYF
CDR3nt: TGTGCCAGTGGGGGCCTGGTCGCCTACGAGCAGTACTTC

j_gene: TRBJ2-7
d_gene: NA
abundance: NA
v_gene: TRBV28
CDR3aa: CASSSGPYEQYF
CDR3nt: TGTGCCAGCAGTAGCGGACCCTACGAGCAGTACTTC

j_gene: TRBJ1-1
d_gene: NA
abundance: NA
v_gene: TRBV19
CDR3aa: CASSNRARGLGNTEAFF
CDR3nt: TGTGCCAGTAGTAATAGGGCGCGGGGGCTCGGGAACACTGAAGCTTTCTTT

j_gene: TRBJ2-5
d_gene: NA
abundance: NA
v_gene: TRBV28
CDR3aa: CASSPSGSRQETQYF
CDR3nt: TGTGCCAGCAGTCCCTCGGGGTCAAGGCAGGAGACCCAGTACTTC

j_gene: TRBJ1-5
d_gene: NA
abundance: NA
v_gene: TRBV20-1
CDR3aa: CSASPHKGNNQPQHF
CDR3nt: TGCAGTGCTAGTCCTCACAAGGGGAACAATCAGCCCCAGCATTTT